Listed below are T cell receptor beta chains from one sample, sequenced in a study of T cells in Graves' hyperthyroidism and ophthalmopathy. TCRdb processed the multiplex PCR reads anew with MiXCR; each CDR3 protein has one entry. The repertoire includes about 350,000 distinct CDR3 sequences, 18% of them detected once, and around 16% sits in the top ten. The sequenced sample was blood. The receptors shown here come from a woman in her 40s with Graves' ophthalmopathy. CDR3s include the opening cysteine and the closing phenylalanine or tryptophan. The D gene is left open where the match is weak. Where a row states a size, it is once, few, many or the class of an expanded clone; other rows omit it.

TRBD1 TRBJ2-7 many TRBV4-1 TGCGCCAGCAGCCCACGACAGGGGTTCTACGAGCAGTACTTC CASSPRQGFYEQYF
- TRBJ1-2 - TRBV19 TGTGCCAGTAGTATCTGGGGGGCCACTAACTATGGCTACACCTTC CASSIWGATNYGYTF
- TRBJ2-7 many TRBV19 TGTGCCAGTAGTAACACAGGTATCTACGAGCAGTACTTC CASSNTGIYEQYF
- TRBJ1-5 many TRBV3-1 TGTGCCAGCAGCCAAGATATAGGGCAGCCCCAGCATTTT CASSQDIGQPQHF
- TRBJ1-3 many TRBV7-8 TGTGCCAGCAGCTTAGCGGTGGTCCAGAGCTCTGGAAACACCATATATTTT CASSLAVVQSSGNTIYF
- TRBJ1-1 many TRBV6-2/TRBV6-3 TGTGCCAGCAGAGAGAACTTAAGTGGGGCTTTCTTT CASRENLSGAFF
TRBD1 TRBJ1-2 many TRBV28 TGTGCCAGCCGATTTTTTCAGGGGGTCTATGGCTACACCTTC CASRFFQGVYGYTF
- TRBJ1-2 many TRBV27 TGTGCCAGCAGTTTGATGGGGGGGGGGGGCTACACCTTC CASSLMGGGGYTF
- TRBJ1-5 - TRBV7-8 TGTGCCAGCAGCCCACGGCGTACCGACGGTCAGCCCCAGCATTTT CASSPRRTDGQPQHF
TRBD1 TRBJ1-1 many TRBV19 TGTGCCAGTACGGTGAGACAGGGTGGGAACACTGAAGCTTTCTTT CASTVRQGGNTEAFF
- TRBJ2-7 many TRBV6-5 TGTGCCAGCAGTTACTCTTTAGGGGACTACGAGCAGTACTTC CASSYSLGDYEQYF
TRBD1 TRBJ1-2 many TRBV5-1 TGCGCCAGCAGCTTGGGTGGGGACAGGCGACAGAACTATGGCTACACCTTC CASSLGGDRRQNYGYTF
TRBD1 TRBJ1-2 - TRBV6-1 TGTGCCAGCAGTGAACGGACAGGGGCTAACTATGGCTACACCTTC CASSERTGANYGYTF
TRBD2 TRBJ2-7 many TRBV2 TGTGCCAGCAGGCGACTAGCGGGAGACCGCGAGCAGTACTTC CASRRLAGDREQYF
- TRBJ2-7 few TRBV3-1 TGTGCCAGCAGCCAAGAGAACGCACGATCCTACGAGCAGTACTTC CASSQENARSYEQYF
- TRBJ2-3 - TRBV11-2 TGTGCCAGCAGCTTTACAGACTCAACAGATACGCAGTATTTT CASSFTDSTDTQYF
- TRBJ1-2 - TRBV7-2 TGTGCCAGCAGCTTACTGGCGAACTCTGGCTACACCTTC CASSLLANSGYTF
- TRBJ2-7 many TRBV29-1 TGCAGCGTTCCGAACTACGGGTTGGGGGGCTACGAGCAGTACTTC CSVPNYGLGGYEQYF
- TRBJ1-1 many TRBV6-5 TGTGCCAGCAGTTACATCGGCTCCAGGAACACTGAAGCTTTCTTT CASSYIGSRNTEAFF
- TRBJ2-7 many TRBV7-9 TGTGCCAGCAGCTTACTCTCTTACTCTTACGAGCAGTACTTC CASSLLSYSYEQYF
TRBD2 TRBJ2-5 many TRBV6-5 TGTGCCAGCAGTTACGTTGGGAGGAGCGGGAGTGGCCAAGAGACCCAGTACTTC CASSYVGRSGSGQETQYF
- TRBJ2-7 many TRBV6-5 TGTGCCAGCAGTTACGGGGCGCAGGGGTCCCTAACCTACGAGCAGTACTTC CASSYGAQGSLTYEQYF